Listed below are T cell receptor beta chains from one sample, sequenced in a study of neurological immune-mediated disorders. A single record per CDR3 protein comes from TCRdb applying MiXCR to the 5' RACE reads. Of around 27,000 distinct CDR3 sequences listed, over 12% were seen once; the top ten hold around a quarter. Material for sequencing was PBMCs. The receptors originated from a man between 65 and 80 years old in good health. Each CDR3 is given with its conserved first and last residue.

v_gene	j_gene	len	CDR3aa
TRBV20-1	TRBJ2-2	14	CSAMGGLDTGELFF
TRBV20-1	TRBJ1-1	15	CSARKTGVQWTEAFF
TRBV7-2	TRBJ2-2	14	CASSRDSNTGELFF
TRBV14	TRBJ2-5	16	CASSQSGGFDQETQYF
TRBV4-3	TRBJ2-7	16	CASSQELGQGSYEQYF
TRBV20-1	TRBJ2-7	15	CSARDSGGRAYEQYF
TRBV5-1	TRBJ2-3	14	CASSLDSGRDTQYF
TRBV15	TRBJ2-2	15	CATSRATVNTGELFF
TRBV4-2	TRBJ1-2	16	CASSPLPRDRDYGYTF
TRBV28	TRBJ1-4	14	CASRPGSANEKLFF
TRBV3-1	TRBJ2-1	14	CASSQGAFYNEQFF